This T cell receptor (beta chain) appears in the sequencing data of a study of blood T cell repertoires in COVID-19. The germline V gene encodes CDR1 GTSNPN and CDR2 SVGIG (reference sequence). Trimming removed 3 bases at V and 8 bases at J, with 13 bases between. CDR3 size: 12 residues. Data came from immunoSEQ multiplex PCR; TCRdb stores just in-frame clones and leaves some out. The top ten clones hold approximately 5% of a sample with 230,000 or so clones, 65% to 90% of them seen once. Sequenced: peripheral blood. The origin of this receptor is a human donor in a cohort sampled during active COVID-19. The rearrangement uses TRBV30 and TRBJ1-2; D is unresolved. The CDR3, as DNA: TGTGCCTGGAGCTCGGGTGTTGGGGGCTACACCTTC. It specifies CAWSSGVGGYTF.